This T cell receptor beta chain was profiled in a study of blood T cell repertoires in COVID-19 (dated by TCRdb to 2020 to 2022). Regarding the study in general: Samples from collaborators originated in the United States, Italy and Spain and spanned both the acute and convalescent phases of COVID-19. Where HLA class I and class II types were available, the types were taken from metadata supplied by the sample provider, not from assay-based typing. The repertoires were released in a freely available public database meant as a resource for research on the immune response to SARS-CoV-2. Samples were obtained from the ongoing ImmuneRACE study (first 160 participants) and from 950 to 1,500 subjects provided by 6 global collaborators. Sample metadata almost always included a de-identified subject ID, COVID-19 status, age in years and sex. Deeply sampled blood TCRbeta repertoires from subjects exposed to, actively infected with, or recovered from COVID-19 were included in the dataset. The material from the prospective study consisted of cDNA or gDNA derived from T cells, B-cell-depleted T cells, or PBMCs. What the authors observed across the whole study: The amount of clinical and demographic metadata varied by source and participant and was provided uncurated.

Regarding this clone: What antigen it recognizes has not been identified. Per-base quality was not reported, and no clone a single base away is much larger than it.

One collaborating source in Seattle enrolled patients during active infection and followed them longitudinally through the course of disease. Each collaborating institution followed its own protocols to collect whole blood in K2EDTA tubes. For TCRbeta analysis, collaborators shipped samples in one of three forms: frozen whole blood, isolated PBMCs, or DNA extracted from either of those sample types. The CDR3 starts with the cysteine, ends with the phenylalanine, and has 12 residues. Just CDR3 DNA is preserved here, 36 bases in frame from base 1. The junction carries 7 bases between V and J, which are trimmed by 3 bases and 3 bases respectively. The germline V gene sets CDR1 to SGHDT and CDR2 to YYEEEE. The immunoSEQ Assay, a bias-controlled multiplex PCR, was used to amplify TCRbeta CDR3 regions from genomic DNA. As for how the authors treated the data: The number of nucleated cells in each sample was estimated from the amplification of reference gene primers within the assay. To quantify the absolute abundance of each unique TCRbeta CDR3 rearrangement, sequence reads were collapsed and filtered. For each sample, productive Simpson clonality was calculated as the square root of Simpson's diversity index across productive rearrangements. As stored in TCRdb, this immuneACCESS dataset retains in-frame rearrangements with V and J assigned. A fraction of the clones does not appear; measured against another copy, unresolved V genes explain less than half of the discrepancy, and the remainder lacks a known reason. V and J calls and clone size are given by that table; D and trimming were obtained from the DNA. Across this sample there are 30,000 to 35,000 clones, with around 85% seen only once. The ten largest clones capture about 3% of the sample.

The receptor's source is a man aged 70 or older with COVID-19, enrolled during active disease. The V and J segments used are TRBV5-6 and TRBJ2-7, with the D segment identity uncertain. The sequencing sample was made of peripheral blood. At the DNA level, the sequence is TGTGCCAGCAGCTACTACAACTACGAGCAGTACTTC. It is translated as CASSYYNYEQYF.